This record concerns one T cell receptor (beta chain) sequence. The data stem from a study of blood T cell repertoires in COVID-19. Whole-study context: Collection of acute and convalescent COVID-19 samples took place in the United States, Italy and Spain.

Adults between about 18 and 89 years of age took part from some 25 US areas. Original processing notes: Estimates of nucleated cell counts were drawn from the amplification of reference gene primers. Repertoires were generated with immunoSEQ multiplex PCR, while TCRdb's copy carries only in-frame clones and drops some. Clone size and V and J calls were adopted from that table, with D and trimming inferred from the DNA. The data contain about 310,000 clones, approximately 90% of them singletons. The CDR3 spans 13 residues. V lost 3 bases to trimming and J lost 2 bases, with 5 bases between them. Germline V gene lookup returns CDR1 MNHNS and CDR2 SASEGT.

The rearrangement uses TRBV6-1 and TRBJ1-3, with unresolved D. The specimen sequenced was PBMCs or T cells enriched from blood (not recorded which). The receptor was isolated from a woman under 30 who had recovered from COVID-19. CDR3 DNA: TGTGCCAGCAGTGACGGTGCTGGAAACACCATATATTTT. It codes for CASSDGAGNTIYF.